The 24 T cell receptor beta chains reported below all come from one sample, sequenced in a study of T cells in women clearing cervical HPV infection. The data were produced by immunoSEQ multiplex PCR, yet TCRdb's version contains in-frame clones alone and is incomplete. This table lists approximately 35,000 clones. The specimen was blood buffy coat. The source of these receptors is a woman aged 18-70 years with a cervical HPV16 infection that either progressed to CIN3+ or cleared (not recorded which).

About this clone: The CDR3 end lies 3 residues beyond the end of the read and is filled in from the germline J gene. The chain is built from TRBV5-1 and TRBJ1-1; D gene ambiguous. There are 13 residues in the CDR3. Trimming removed 5 bases from V and 2 bases from J, with 10 bases in between. Germline lookup yields CDR1 SGHRS and CDR2 YFSETQ. This CDR3 is CASSLALNTEAFF. The DNA read from the CDR3 is TGCGCCAGCAGTTTAGCACTTAACACTGAA.

On this clone: Read coverage stops 3 residues before the CDR3 terminus; the germline J gene supplies the remainder. The chain recombines TRBV20-1 with TRBJ2-3, with D unresolved. The germline V and J ends were trimmed by 1 base and 2 bases, with 10 bases remaining between them. CDR1 and CDR2 (germline): DFQATT, SNEGSKA (reference sequence). CDR3 length: 14 residues. CDR3 bases read: TGCAGTGCTAGAGGGCCCCAGAACACAGATACG. This gives the protein CSARGPQNTDT. Given in full, the CDR3 is CSARGPQNTDTQYF.

In the case of this clone: The read finishes 3 residues shy of the CDR3 end, and the germline J gene is used to complete it. The rearrangement uses TRBV7-2 and TRBJ2-1; possibly TRBD2 for D (6 bases). Germline V lookup: CDR1 SGHTA, CDR2 FQGNSA. With 6 bases removed from V and 9 bases from J, the gap between germline ends came to 15 bases. This CDR3 has 13 residues. The chain's CDR3 is CASSRDSLGEQFF. CDR3 DNA (partial): TGTGCCAGCAGTCGGGACTCCCTCGGTGAG.

On this clone itself: The read stops 3 residues short of the end of the CDR3; the missing end is completed from the germline J gene. The chain combines TRBV28 with TRBJ2-3, with no clear D. V lost 4 bases to trimming and J lost 2 bases, with 10 bases between them. Germline CDR1 is MDHEN and CDR2 is SYDVKM. The CDR3 has 14 residues. Incomplete CDR3 DNA: TGTGCCAGCAGTTCTTTGGTAGACACAGATACG. Translation gives CASSSLVDTDT. The full-length CDR3 reads as CASSSLVDTDTQYF.

Points on this clone: Coverage ceases 3 residues before the CDR3 finishes, and the germline J gene fills in the end. The chain couples TRBV6-2 or TRBV6-3 to TRBJ1-5; TRBD1 matches 8 bases. Germline V gene sequence: CDR1 MNHEY, CDR2 SVGEGT. This CDR3 region has 15 residues. Trimming at V came to 5 bases and at J to 7 bases, leaving 10 bases not matched to a gene. CDR3: CASSQVGQGSQPQHF. The CDR3 bases that were read are TGTGCCAGCAGTCAAGTTGGACAGGGAAGCCAGCCC.

Of note for this clone: Coverage ceases 3 residues before the CDR3 finishes, and the germline J gene fills in the end. The rearrangement links TRBV7-2 to TRBJ1-4; D remains unclear. There are 15 residues in the CDR3. The ends were cut back, 5 bases at V and 4 bases at J, with 14 bases in the middle. Germline lookup yields CDR1 SGHTA and CDR2 FQGNSA. CDR3 amino acids: CASSAYRGFNEKLFF. The sequenced part of the CDR3 DNA is TGTGCCAGCAGCGCTTACCGCGGTTTTAATGAAAAA.

Turning to this clone: The read terminates 3 residues ahead of where the CDR3 ends, so the germline J gene completes it. The chain has TRBV2 and TRBJ1-2; D remains unclear. The CDR3 runs to 13 residues. Germline V gene lookup returns CDR1 SNHLY and CDR2 FYNNEI. The CDR3 sequence: CASRRLALLDYTF. CDR3 DNA (partial): TGTGCCAGCAGGAGACTAGCGTTGCTTGAC.

This clone registers medium-sized by frequency. The DNA read from the CDR3 is TGCAGTGCTAGACCTTCGGGCGGGGGGCTCTCCTACGAG. This codes for CSARPSGGGLSYE. The whole CDR3 region reads CSARPSGGGLSYEQYF. This chain joins TRBV20-1 and TRBJ2-7; 8 bases agree with TRBD2. With the read ending 3 residues before the CDR3 end, the germline J gene is used to fill in that end. This CDR3 has 16 residues. With 2 bases clipped from V and 0 bases from J, the junction kept 9 bases outside the gene matches. Germline assignment: CDR1 DFQATT and CDR2 SNEGSKA (reference sequence).

On this clone itself: The read is 3 residues too short to cover the CDR3 end, so that end is filled in from the germline J gene. The chain recombines TRBV11-2 with TRBJ1-4; D is undetermined. CDR3 length: 14 amino acids. CDR1 and CDR2 (germline): SGHAT, FQNNGV. Here the CDR3 reads CASSLEGYNSPLFF. CDR3 DNA (partial): TGTGCCAGCAGCTTAGAGGGCTATAATTCACCA. Full variable domain (remainder filled in from reference TRBV11-2 and TRBJ1-4): EAGVAQSPRYKIIEKRQSVAFWCNPISGHATLYWYQQILGQGPKLLIQFQNNGVVDDSQLPKDRFSAERLKGVDSTLKIQPAKLEDSAVYLCASSLEGYNSPLFFGSGTQLSVL.

As concerns this clone: The read is 3 residues too short to cover the CDR3 end, so that end is filled in from the germline J gene. This rearrangement joins TRBV28 to TRBJ2-7; a possible D gene is TRBD1 (6 bases). The CDR3 totals 13 residues. Germline CDR1 and CDR2: MDHEN and SYDVKM. V lost 6 bases and J lost 6, with 15 bases in between. CDR3 region: CASRTTTQGEQYF. CDR3 bases read: TGTGCCAGCAGAACTACAACACAGGGCGAG.

Regarding this clone: The read is 3 residues too short to cover the CDR3 end, so that end is filled in from the germline J gene. The chain recombines TRBV9 with TRBJ2-1; D is unresolved. The length of the CDR3 is 16 residues. Trimming shortened V by 0 bases and J by 4 bases, and 14 bases separated the two germline ends. Germline-derived CDR1 and CDR2 are SGDLS and YYNGEE. This CDR3 reads CASSVGPLYSYNEQFF. CDR3 DNA, as far as it was read: TGTGCCAGCAGCGTAGGGCCCTTGTACAGTTACAATGAG.

Comment on this clone: The observed sequence ends 3 residues before the CDR3 terminus, with the missing tail filled in from the germline J gene. The genes are TRBV7-9 and TRBJ1-1; D remains ambiguous. Trimming pared 2 bases from V and 4 bases from J, leaving 11 bases between. This CDR3 region has 14 residues. Looked up from germline, CDR1 is SEHNR and CDR2 is FQNEAQ (reference sequence). The covered CDR3 bases are TGTGCCAGCAGCTTACGCAGGTTGGGCACTGAA. As protein: CASSLRRLGTE. The CDR3 reads in full as CASSLRRLGTEAFF.

Comments on this clone: The CDR3 is cut off 3 residues early in the read; its end comes from the germline J gene. J is TRBJ2-7 and V is TRBV9; D is perhaps TRBD2 (5 bases). CDR3 size: 13 residues. Germline V CDR1 and CDR2: SGDLS, YYNGEE. Trimming took 2 bases from V and 3 from J, leaving 9 bases between them. The CDR3 protein is CASSVRVGYEQYF. The CDR3 DNA, read in part, is TGTGCCAGCAGCGTGCGGGTTGGCTACGAG.

A word on this clone: The sequenced fragment ends 3 residues before the CDR3 boundary, so the rest is inferred from the germline J gene. The chain links TRBV20-1 to TRBJ2-3; TRBD1 aligns across 8 bases. CDR3 length: 13 residues. Germline V CDR1 and CDR2: DFQATT, SNEGSKA (reference sequence). The V segment lost 4 bases and the J segment 6 bases; nucleotides outside the gene matches: 6. CDR3: CSAKTGVSDTQYF. Partial CDR3 DNA: TGCAGTGCTAAGACAGGGGTGTCGGATACG.

The CDR3 protein is CSAREAGRYEQYF. The covered CDR3 bases are TGCAGTGCTAGAGAGGCAGGGCGATACGAG. V gene TRBV20-1 combines with J gene TRBJ2-7; D perhaps matches TRBD1 (5 bases). The sequenced fragment ends 3 residues before the CDR3 boundary, so the rest is inferred from the germline J gene. This CDR3 has 13 amino acids. Germline CDR1 is DFQATT and CDR2 is SNEGSKA (reference sequence). V dropped 0 bases and J dropped 4 bases, with 10 bases sitting between them.

With respect to this clone: The read ends 3 residues shy of where the CDR3 ends; the end is completed using the germline J gene. The chain employs TRBV5-4 and TRBJ1-1; maybe TRBD1 (6 bases). Germline lookup yields CDR1 SGHNT and CDR2 YYREEE (reference sequence). V gave up 4 bases and J gave up 0 bases, with 16 bases separating them. There are 16 residues in the CDR3. The CDR3 DNA, read in part, is TGTGCCAGCAGCGAGGGGGAGGGGGGGATGAACACTGAA. Translation gives CASSEGEGGMNTE. The full CDR3 is CASSEGEGGMNTEAFF.

Regarding this clone: The read finishes 3 residues shy of the CDR3 end, and the germline J gene is used to complete it. V usage is TRBV2 and J usage is TRBJ1-2; possibly TRBD1 for D (5 bases). The CDR3 consists of 13 residues. Germline loops: CDR1 SNHLY, CDR2 FYNNEI. V was trimmed by 7 bases and J by 3 bases, leaving 12 bases between them. The CDR3 loop is CASIMGQDYGYTF. The CDR3 DNA, read in part, is TGTGCCAGCATCATGGGGCAGGACTATGGC. Full variable domain (outside the CDR3, taken from reference TRBV2 and TRBJ1-2): EPEVTQTPSHQVTQMGQEVILRCVPISNHLYFYWYRQILGQKVEFLVSFYNNEISEKSEIFDDQFSVERPDGSNFTLKIRSTKLEDSAMYFCASIMGQDYGYTFGSGTRLTVV.

As regards this clone: The read falls 3 residues short of the CDR3 end, and the missing part is taken from the germline J gene. This chain connects TRBV30 to TRBJ1-2, with a tentative D call TRBD1 (5 bases). The CDR3 runs to 17 residues. The germline gives CDR1 GTSNPN, CDR2 SVGIG (reference sequence). The CDR3 DNA, read in part, is TGTGCCTGGAGTGGAATTAGCGGGGGGATTTCCTACAATGAC. Encoded protein: CAWSGISGGISYND. The complete CDR3 protein is CAWSGISGGISYNDYTF.

Notes on this clone: The read ends 3 residues before the CDR3 terminus; that terminus is restored from the germline J gene. The chain combines TRBV10-3 with TRBJ2-2; the match to TRBD1 covers 7 bases. Germline V lookup: CDR1 ENHRY, CDR2 SYGVKD. The length of the CDR3 is 16 residues. The chain's CDR3 is CAISESLDRVVEKLFF. CDR3 bases read: TGTGCCATCAGTGAGTCACTCGACAGGGTTGTTGAAAAG.

Partial CDR3 DNA: TGTGCCAGTAGTTTCACGGACAGGGGGGGCGAC. It encodes CASSFTDRGGD. The full CDR3 is CASSFTDRGGDYTF. The chain carries TRBV19 and TRBJ1-2; 10 bases match TRBD1. The sequence runs out 3 residues before the end of the CDR3; the remainder is reconstructed from the germline J gene. The CDR3 spans 14 residues. Germline V gene sequence: CDR1 LNHDA, CDR2 SQIVND (reference sequence).

Regarding this clone: The CDR3 end lies 3 residues beyond the end of the read and is filled in from the germline J gene. The V and J genes are TRBV19 and TRBJ2-2, with 7 bases fitting TRBD1. Germline CDR1 and CDR2: LNHDA and SQIVND (reference sequence). The ends lost 2 bases at V and 4 bases at J; junction bases unmatched: 7. The CDR3 runs to 16 residues. The CDR3 bases that were read are TGTGCCAGTAGTATACCCTCAGGACAGGCCACCGGGGAG. The encoded protein is CASSIPSGQATGE. The CDR3, in full, reads CASSIPSGQATGELFF.

Concerning this clone itself: The missing CDR3 end, 3 residues past where the read stops, is filled in from the germline J gene. The chain joins TRBV19 to TRBJ2-3; D uncertain. Germline-derived CDR1 and CDR2 are LNHDA and SQIVND (reference sequence). This CDR3 has 12 residues. Deletions cut 5 bases from V and 1 base from J, with 4 bases between. This chain's CDR3 is CASSEGTDTQYF. The covered CDR3 bases are TGTGCCAGTAGTGAGGGCACAGATACG.

A word on this clone: From the germline J gene comes the end of the CDR3, since the read stops 3 residues before it. The V call is TRBV20-1, the J call TRBJ2-3; perhaps TRBD1 as D (5 bases). The germline gives CDR1 DFQATT, CDR2 SNEGSKA (reference sequence). The CDR3 spans 16 residues. The CDR3: CSARDALQGREETQYF. The sequenced part of the CDR3 DNA is TGCAGTGCTAGAGATGCCCTTCAGGGTAGGGAAGAGACG.

For this clone: The read ends 3 residues early relative to the CDR3; the germline J gene fills the gap. The rearrangement joins TRBV5-1 to TRBJ1-4; tentatively, D is TRBD1 (5 bases). Germline V gene data show CDR1 as SGHRS and CDR2 as YFSETQ. The CDR3 is 16 amino acids. Incomplete CDR3 DNA: TGCGCCAGCAGCTTGGGACAGACTAGTTATAATTCACCA. This translates into CASSLGQTSYNSP. The whole CDR3 reads CASSLGQTSYNSPLFF. The full variable domain, rest sourced from reference TRBV5-1 and TRBJ1-4, is KAGVTQTPRYLIKTRGQQVTLSCSPISGHRSVSWYQQTPGQGLQFLFEYFSETQRNKGNFPGRFSGRQFSNSRSEMNVSTLELGDSALYLCASSLGQTSYNSPLFFGSGTQLSVL.